This is a list of T cell receptor beta chains from one sample in a study of low-dose radiotherapy and immunotherapy resistance in tumors. Each CDR3 protein gets one entry after TCRdb re-called the reads with MiXCR. The sample comprises about 60,000 distinct CDR3 sequences, almost 25% of which are singletons, and roughly 6% rests with the top ten. The sample consisted of PBMCs, taken before treatment. These receptors originate from a male donor with prostate cancer. Both conserved end residues are part of each CDR3. Fields, in order: D gene, clone size, J gene, V gene, CDR3 protein, CDR3 DNA. A D gene is named only where the DNA matches it firmly. Clone size, where shown, is once, few, many, or a class for clones that have expanded.

-	many	TRBJ1-2	TRBV5-4	CASSLGQLGYTF	TGTGCCAGCAGCTTGGGACAGCTAGGCTACACCTTC
-	-	TRBJ2-1	TRBV1	CASSQVSRTGVVNEQFF	TGCGCCAGCAGCCAAGTTAGTAGGACAGGGGTTGTCAATGAGCAGTTCTTC
-	few	TRBJ2-7	TRBV9	CASSVGSSSYEQYF	TGTGCCAGCAGCGTAGGAAGTAGCTCCTACGAGCAGTACTTC
TRBD1	-	TRBJ1-1	TRBV28	CASIGTGYGDTEAFF	TGTGCCAGCATCGGGACAGGGTACGGGGACACTGAAGCTTTCTTT
TRBD2	many	TRBJ2-7	TRBV11-2	CASGLAGYEQYF	TGTGCCAGCGGACTAGCGGGCTACGAGCAGTACTTC
TRBD2	many	TRBJ2-1	TRBV3-1	CASSRVAGSYNEQFF	TGTGCCAGCAGCCGCGTAGCGGGGTCCTACAATGAGCAGTTCTTC
-	-	TRBJ2-7	TRBV27	CASAMGGSVGEQYF	TGTGCCAGCGCTATGGGCGGGTCGGTGGGCGAGCAGTACTTC
-	many	TRBJ1-5	TRBV6-1	CASSEVYGGQPQHF	TGTGCCAGCAGTGAAGTATACGGCGGTCAGCCCCAGCATTTT
TRBD1	-	TRBJ2-7	TRBV28	CANTPRDRGEYEQYF	TGTGCCAACACCCCCCGGGACAGGGGAGAGTACGAGCAGTACTTC
-	few	TRBJ2-3	TRBV9	CASSVAPGSSTDTQYF	TGTGCCAGCAGCGTCGCCCCGGGATCTAGCACAGATACGCAGTATTTT
-	-	TRBJ2-2	TRBV5-1	CASSLGSTTTGELFF	TGCGCCAGCAGCTTGGGTTCAACGACCACCGGGGAGCTGTTTTTT
TRBD2	-	TRBJ2-5	TRBV7-2	CASSEGLRSSSETQYF	TGTGCCAGCAGCGAGGGACTACGGTCCAGTTCAGAGACCCAGTACTTC
-	many	TRBJ1-1	TRBV20-1	CSARVDVGEAFF	TGCAGTGCTAGAGTAGACGTCGGTGAAGCTTTCTTT
TRBD1	-	TRBJ1-1	TRBV28	CASSFEDRGPGTEAFF	TGTGCCAGCAGTTTCGAGGACAGGGGGCCCGGCACTGAAGCTTTCTTT
TRBD2	many	TRBJ2-3	TRBV3-1	CASSQDWGLATDTQYF	TGTGCCAGCAGCCAAGATTGGGGACTAGCCACAGATACGCAGTATTTT
TRBD1	-	TRBJ2-1	TRBV5-1	CASSPMGTANYNEQFF	TGCGCCAGCAGCCCGATGGGGACAGCAAATTACAATGAGCAGTTCTTC
TRBD1	many	TRBJ2-6	TRBV19	CASKRQGAGANVLTF	TGTGCCAGTAAACGACAGGGGGCTGGGGCCAACGTCCTGACTTTC
TRBD2	many	TRBJ2-5	TRBV7-9	CASSGPTAGGSYQETQYF	TGTGCCAGCAGCGGACCAACAGCGGGAGGATCGTACCAAGAGACCCAGTACTTC
TRBD2	many	TRBJ2-7	TRBV10-3	CAIRERGYSYEQYF	TGTGCCATCAGAGAGCGGGGCTACTCCTACGAGCAGTACTTC
-	many	TRBJ2-5	TRBV6-2/TRBV6-3	CASLLGSHQETQYF	TGTGCCAGCCTGCTGGGCAGCCATCAAGAGACCCAGTACTTC
TRBD2	many	TRBJ2-4	TRBV12-3/TRBV12-4	CASSFPASGSVNIQYF	TGTGCCAGCAGTTTTCCCGCTAGCGGGAGTGTAAACATTCAGTACTTC
TRBD2	-	TRBJ2-1	TRBV10-1	CASSEGLAGNNEQFF	TGCGCCAGCAGTGAGGGACTAGCGGGAAACAATGAGCAGTTCTTC
TRBD1	many	TRBJ2-2	TRBV7-6	CASSSLGQGTGELFF	TGTGCCAGCAGCTCCCTGGGACAGGGCACCGGGGAGCTGTTTTTT
-	-	TRBJ2-1	TRBV5-5	CASSPEVLYNEQFF	TGTGCCAGCAGCCCCGAAGTTTTGTACAATGAGCAGTTCTTC
-	many	TRBJ1-1	TRBV20-1	CSARRPAGNTEAFF	TGCAGTGCTAGACGTCCGGCTGGGAACACTGAAGCTTTCTTT
TRBD2	many	TRBJ2-1	TRBV6-6	CASIPTPGLAGNEQFF	TGTGCCAGCATCCCCACTCCGGGACTAGCGGGCAATGAGCAGTTCTTC
TRBD2	many	TRBJ2-1	TRBV5-1	CASSLAGTRSNEQFF	TGCGCCAGCAGCTTGGCCGGGACTAGGTCAAATGAGCAGTTCTTC
-	many	TRBJ1-1	TRBV6-2/TRBV6-3	CLIIRDTEAFF	TGCCTCATTATCAGGGACACTGAAGCTTTCTTT
-	few	TRBJ1-2	TRBV25-1	CASSEPQGPGYTF	TGTGCCAGCAGTGAGCCTCAGGGACCTGGCTACACCTTC
-	-	TRBJ2-5	TRBV2	CASIGAGDFQETQYF	TGTGCCAGCATAGGGGCAGGGGACTTTCAAGAGACCCAGTACTTC
-	many	TRBJ1-1	TRBV12-3/TRBV12-4	CASTPGRFVNTEAFF	TGTGCCAGCACCCCAGGGCGGTTCGTGAACACTGAAGCTTTCTTT